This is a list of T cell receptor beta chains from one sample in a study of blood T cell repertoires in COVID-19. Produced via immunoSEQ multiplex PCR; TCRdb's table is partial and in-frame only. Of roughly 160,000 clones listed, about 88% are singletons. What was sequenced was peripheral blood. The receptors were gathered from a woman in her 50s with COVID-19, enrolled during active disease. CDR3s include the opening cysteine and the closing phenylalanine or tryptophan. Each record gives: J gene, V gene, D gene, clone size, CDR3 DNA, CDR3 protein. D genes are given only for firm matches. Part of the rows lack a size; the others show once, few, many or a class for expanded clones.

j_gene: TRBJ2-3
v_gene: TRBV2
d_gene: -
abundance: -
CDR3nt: TGTGCCAGCAGCGAAGGGGGTAGCGGATACACAGATACGCAGTATTTT
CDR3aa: CASSEGGSGYTDTQYF

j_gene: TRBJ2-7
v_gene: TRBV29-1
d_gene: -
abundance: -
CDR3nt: TGCAGCGTTGAAGATCGCCAGGGGAAATACGAGCAGTACTTC
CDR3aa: CSVEDRQGKYEQYF

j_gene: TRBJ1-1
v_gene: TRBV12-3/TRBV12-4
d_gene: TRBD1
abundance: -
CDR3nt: TGTGCCAGCAGTCCGGGACAGGGGGTTGAAGCTTTCTTT
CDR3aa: CASSPGQGVEAFF

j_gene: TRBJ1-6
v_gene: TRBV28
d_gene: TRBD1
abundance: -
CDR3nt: TGTGCCAGCAGTCCGGGGACAGGGCGGGGATCACCCCTCCACTTT
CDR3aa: CASSPGTGRGSPLHF

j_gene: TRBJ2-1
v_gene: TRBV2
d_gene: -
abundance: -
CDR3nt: TGTGCCAGCAGTGAAGGTTGGGACTGGGGGATATTGGAGCAGTTCTTC
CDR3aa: CASSEGWDWGILEQFF

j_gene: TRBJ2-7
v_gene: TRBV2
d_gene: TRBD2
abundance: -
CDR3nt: TGTGCCAGCAGTGACTTCCGGGGGGCCTACGAGCAGTACTTC
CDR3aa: CASSDFRGAYEQYF

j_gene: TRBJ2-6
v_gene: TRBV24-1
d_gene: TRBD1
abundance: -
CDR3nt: TGTGCCACCAGTGTGGACAGGGGGGTCGGCGGGGCCAACGTCCTGACTTTC
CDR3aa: CATSVDRGVGGANVLTF

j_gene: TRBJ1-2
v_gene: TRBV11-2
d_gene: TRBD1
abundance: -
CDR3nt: TGTGCCAGCAGCCCTAATACAGGGGATGGCTACACCTTC
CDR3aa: CASSPNTGDGYTF

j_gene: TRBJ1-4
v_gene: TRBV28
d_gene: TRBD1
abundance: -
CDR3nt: TGTGCCAGCAGTTTATTCATCGGGACAGGGGGTGTTGAAAAACTGTTTTTT
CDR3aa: CASSLFIGTGGVEKLFF

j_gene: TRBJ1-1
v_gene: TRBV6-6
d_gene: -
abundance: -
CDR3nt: TGTGCCAGCAGTTACTCGGGGGGCACTGAAGCTTTCTTT
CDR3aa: CASSYSGGTEAFF

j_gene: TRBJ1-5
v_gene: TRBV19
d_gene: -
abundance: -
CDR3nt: TGTGCCACCGCGCCTACAGGGTATAGCAATCAGCCCCAGCATTTT
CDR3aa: CATAPTGYSNQPQHF

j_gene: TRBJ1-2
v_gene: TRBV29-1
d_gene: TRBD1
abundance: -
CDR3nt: TGCAGCGTTGGAGGGGGCGTCGACTATGGCTACACCTTC
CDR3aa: CSVGGGVDYGYTF

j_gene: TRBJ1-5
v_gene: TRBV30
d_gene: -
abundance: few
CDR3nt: TGTGCCTGGGCGACAGGAGACAATCAGCCCCAGCATTTT
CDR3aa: CAWATGDNQPQHF

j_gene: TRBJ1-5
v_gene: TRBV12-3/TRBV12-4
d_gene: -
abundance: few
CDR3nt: TGTGCCAGCAGTTTATCGGGTCAGCCCCAGCATTTT
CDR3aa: CASSLSGQPQHF

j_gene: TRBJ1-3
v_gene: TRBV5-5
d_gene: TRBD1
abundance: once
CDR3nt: TGTGCCAGCAGCCAGACAGGGGATGGAAACACCATATATTTT
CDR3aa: CASSQTGDGNTIYF

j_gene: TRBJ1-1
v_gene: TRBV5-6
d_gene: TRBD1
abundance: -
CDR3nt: TGTGCCAGCAGCCCTGGACAGGGGGTAAACACTGAAGCTTTCTTT
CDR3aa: CASSPGQGVNTEAFF

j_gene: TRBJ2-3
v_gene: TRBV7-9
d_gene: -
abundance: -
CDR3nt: TGTGCCAGCAGCAGAGGGAGACCCAGCCTAAGCACAGATACGCAGTATTTT
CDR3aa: CASSRGRPSLSTDTQYF

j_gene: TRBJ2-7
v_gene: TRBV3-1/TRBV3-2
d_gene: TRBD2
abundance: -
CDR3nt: TGTGCCAGCAGCCAAGGTCTAGCGGGGGACTACGAGCAGTACTTC
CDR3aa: CASSQGLAGDYEQYF

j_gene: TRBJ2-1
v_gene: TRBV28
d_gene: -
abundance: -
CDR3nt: TGTGCCAGCAGTTTCGGGGGACTCACCCCGAACAATGAGCAGTTCTTC
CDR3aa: CASSFGGLTPNNEQFF

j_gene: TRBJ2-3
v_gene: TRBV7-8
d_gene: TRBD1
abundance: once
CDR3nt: TGTGCCAGCAGCTTCCCACCGGACAGGGGAGGCACAGATACGCAGTATTTT
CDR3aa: CASSFPPDRGGTDTQYF

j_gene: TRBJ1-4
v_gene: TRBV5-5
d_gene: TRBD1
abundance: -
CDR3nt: TGTGCCAGCCACCGGGACAGGTATAATGAAAAACTGTTTTTT
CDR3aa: CASHRDRYNEKLFF

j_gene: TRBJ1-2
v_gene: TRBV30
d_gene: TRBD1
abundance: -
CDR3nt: TGTGCCTGGAGAGGATCCGGGACAGGGCGGTCAAACTATGGCTACACCTTC
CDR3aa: CAWRGSGTGRSNYGYTF

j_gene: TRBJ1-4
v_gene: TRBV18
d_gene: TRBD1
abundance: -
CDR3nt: TGTGCCAGCTCCCAGACAGGGAGTAATGAAAAACTGTTTTTT
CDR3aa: CASSQTGSNEKLFF

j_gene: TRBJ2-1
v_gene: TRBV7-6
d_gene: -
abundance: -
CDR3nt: TGTGCCAGCGGAATTAGCACACACAATGAGCAGTTCTTC
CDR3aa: CASGISTHNEQFF

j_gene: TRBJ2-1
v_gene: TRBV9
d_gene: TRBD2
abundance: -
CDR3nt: TGTGCCAGCAGCGCCAGCGGGGGTTACAATGAGCAGTTCTTC
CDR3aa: CASSASGGYNEQFF

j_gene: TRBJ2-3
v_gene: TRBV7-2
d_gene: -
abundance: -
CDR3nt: TGTGCCAGCAGCTTAGAAGAATGGGGCCCAGATACGCAGTATTTT
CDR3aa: CASSLEEWGPDTQYF

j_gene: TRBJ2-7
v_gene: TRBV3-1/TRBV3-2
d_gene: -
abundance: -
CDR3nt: TGTGCCAGCAGCCAAGTCCCAGGGGCCTACGAGCAGTACTTC
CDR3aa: CASSQVPGAYEQYF

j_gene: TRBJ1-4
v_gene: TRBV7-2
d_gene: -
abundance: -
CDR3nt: TGTGCCAGCATAGAACAAACCGGGGTCACTAATGAAAAACTGTTTTTT
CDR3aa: CASIEQTGVTNEKLFF

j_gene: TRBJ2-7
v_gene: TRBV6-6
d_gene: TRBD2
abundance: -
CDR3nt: TGTGCCAGCAGTCAAGGACTAGCGGGGGGTTCCTACGAGCAGTACTTC
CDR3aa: CASSQGLAGGSYEQYF

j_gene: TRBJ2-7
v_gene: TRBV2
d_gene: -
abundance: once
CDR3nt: TGTGCCAGCAGGTACCTTGGGGACTCAAAAAACGAGCAGTACTTC
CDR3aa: CASRYLGDSKNEQYF

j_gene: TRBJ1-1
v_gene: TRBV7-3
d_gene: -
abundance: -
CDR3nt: TGTGCCAGCAGCTTAGCGCCGAAGAACACTGAAGCTTTCTTT
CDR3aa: CASSLAPKNTEAFF

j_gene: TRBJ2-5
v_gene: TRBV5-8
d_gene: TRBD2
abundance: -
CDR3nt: TGTGCCAGCAGCATACGACTAGCGGGGGAAGAGACCCAGTACTTC
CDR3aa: CASSIRLAGEETQYF

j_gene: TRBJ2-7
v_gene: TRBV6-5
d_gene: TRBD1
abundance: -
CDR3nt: TGTGCCAGCAGTTACTCTTGGACAGGCTTCAACGAGCAGTACTTC
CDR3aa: CASSYSWTGFNEQYF

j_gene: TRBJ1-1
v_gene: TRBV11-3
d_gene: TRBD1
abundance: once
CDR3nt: TGTGCCAGCAGCTCCAGCCGCGGGACAGTAATGAACACTGAAGCTTTCTTT
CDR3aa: CASSSSRGTVMNTEAFF

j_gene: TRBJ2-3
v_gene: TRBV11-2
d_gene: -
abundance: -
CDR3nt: TGTGCCAGCAGCTTATTCAGGCTTGTGGGGCAGGGTGGAACAGATACGCAGTATTTT
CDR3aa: CASSLFRLVGQGGTDTQYF

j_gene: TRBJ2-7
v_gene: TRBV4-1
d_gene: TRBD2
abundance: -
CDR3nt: TGCGCCAGCAGCCAAGCTAGCGGGGGCTACGAGCAGTACTTC
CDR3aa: CASSQASGGYEQYF

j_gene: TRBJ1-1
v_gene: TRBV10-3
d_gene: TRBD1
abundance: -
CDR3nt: TGTGCCATCAGAGCCTCCGGGACAGGGAACACTGAAGCTTTCTTT
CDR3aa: CAIRASGTGNTEAFF

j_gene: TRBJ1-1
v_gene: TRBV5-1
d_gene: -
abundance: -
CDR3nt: TGCGCCAGCAGCTTGAGAGGGAACACTGAAGCTTTCTTT
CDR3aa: CASSLRGNTEAFF

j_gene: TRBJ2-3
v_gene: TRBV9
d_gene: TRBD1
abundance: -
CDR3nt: TGTGCCAGCAGCCTCGGACAGGGCACAGATACGCAGTATTTT
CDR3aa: CASSLGQGTDTQYF

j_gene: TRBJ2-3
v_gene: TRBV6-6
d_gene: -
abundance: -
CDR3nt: TGTGCCAGCACCCGCAGGTGGGCAGATACGCAGTATTTT
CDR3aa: CASTRRWADTQYF

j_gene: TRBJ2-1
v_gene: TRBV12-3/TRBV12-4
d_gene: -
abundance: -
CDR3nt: TGTGCCAGCAGCCCAGTCCCGGGTGAGCAGTTCTTC
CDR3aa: CASSPVPGEQFF

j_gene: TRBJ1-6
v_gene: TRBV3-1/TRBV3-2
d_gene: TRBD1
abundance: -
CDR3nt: TGTGCCAGCAGCCAAGTTGACAGGGTAATGGCACCCCTCCACTTT
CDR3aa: CASSQVDRVMAPLHF

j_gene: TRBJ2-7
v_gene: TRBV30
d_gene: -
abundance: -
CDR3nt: TGTGCCTGGAGTGCACTAGCTGACGAGCAGTACTTC
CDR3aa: CAWSALADEQYF

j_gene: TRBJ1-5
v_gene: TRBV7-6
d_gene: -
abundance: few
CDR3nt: TGTGCCAGCAGCTCCGGGTACGGTCAGCCCCAGCATTTT
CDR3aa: CASSSGYGQPQHF

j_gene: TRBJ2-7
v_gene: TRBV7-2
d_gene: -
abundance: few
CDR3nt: TGTGCCAGCAGCCGACTGGACTACGAGCAGTACTTC
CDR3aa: CASSRLDYEQYF